This TCR beta chain derives from a study of shared clonotypes between healthy human individuals. The CDR3 is made up of 15 amino acids. After removal of 5 bases from V and 4 bases from J, the junction contained 7 bases not matched to a gene. The germline CDR1 and CDR2 sequences are SQVTM and ANQGSEA. Methods used by the authors: From ImmunoSEQ came sequences covering only the junction and carrying no quality scores, so filtering differed. Data came from immunoSEQ multiplex PCR; TCRdb stores just in-frame clones and leaves some out. D and trimming were read from the DNA, whereas the V and J calls and clone size are those reported in that table. This table has over a million clones, approximately 97% appearing once.

The sequence was collected from a man younger than 40 in good health. The sample was naive CD4+ T cells sorted from blood. Subset denoted: CD45RA+ positively selected. The chain uses TRBV29-1 and TRBJ2-5, with 13 bases that match TRBD2. The CDR3 reads CSVRTSGSSLETQYF. The CDR3 DNA reads TGCAGCGTTAGGACTAGCGGGAGTTCATTAGAGACCCAGTACTTC.